The 26 T cell receptor beta chains reported below all come from one sample, sequenced in a study of cytomegalovirus exposure and HLA in healthy donors. Amplification used 60 Vbeta primers and 13 Jbeta primers. Libraries were prepared by immunoSEQ multiplex PCR; TCRdb keeps only in-frame clonotypes and omits some of them. Its table lists 150,000 to 250,000 clones. The sample taken for sequencing was PBMCs. These receptors were taken from a boy between 10 and 17 years old in good health and CMV-seronegative.

The J gene is TRBJ1-2, the V gene TRBV25-1, with D possibly matching TRBD1 (6 bases). Per germline, CDR1 MGHDK and CDR2 SYGVNS. The CDR3 is made up of 15 amino acids. V was pared by 6 bases and J by 6 bases, with 20 bases between. As DNA, the CDR3 is TGTGCCAGCAGGGACGAGAGACGGGGGGGCGATGGCTACACCTTC. This encodes CASRDERRGGDGYTF.

The rearrangement uses TRBV7-9 and TRBJ2-4, with TRBD2 matching 8 bases. Germline CDR1 reads SEHNR; CDR2 reads FQNEAQ (reference sequence). The CDR3 runs 13 residues. J lost 2 bases, V lost 8 bases, and 2 bases had no gene match. The CDR3 DNA follows: TGTGCCAGCCGCGGGGGGTCCAAAAACATTCAGTACTTC. This codes for CASRGGSKNIQYF.

V is TRBV30 and J is TRBJ1-1, with D tentatively TRBD1 (5 bases). CDR3 length equals 12 residues. Germline V gene lookup returns CDR1 GTSNPN and CDR2 SVGIG (reference sequence). The V and J ends lost 5 bases and 3 bases respectively, with 10 bases between them. The CDR3 DNA reads as TGTGCCTGGGGGACTGACCACACTGAAGCTTTCTTT. Its protein product is CAWGTDHTEAFF.

On this clone: A read error may account for a junction end that differs from germline. This chain joins TRBV7-7 and TRBJ2-3; 11 bases align to TRBD2. The length of the CDR3 is 16 residues. From germline, CDR1 is SSHAT and CDR2 FNYEAQ (reference sequence). CDR3 coding DNA: TGTGCTAGCAGTGACTTAGCGGGGGGGCTAACAGATACGCAGTATTTT. As protein: CASSDLAGGLTDTQYF.

V is TRBV6-1 and J is TRBJ1-1; 9 nucleotides line up with TRBD1. V lost 4 bases to trimming and J lost 7 bases; unmatched junction nucleotides: 7. CDR1 and CDR2 from the germline V gene are MNHNS and SASEGT. The CDR3 is 14 residues long. The CDR3, as DNA: TGTGCCAGCAGTGCTGGGACAGGGTATAGTGAAGCTTTCTTT. Its translation: CASSAGTGYSEAFF.

The chain uses TRBV28 and TRBJ2-7, with D perhaps TRBD2 (5 bases). The CDR3 has 15 amino acids. Germline CDR1 is MDHEN and CDR2 is SYDVKM. The ends were cut back, 2 bases at V and 0 bases at J, with 11 bases in the middle. The CDR3 reads CASSLLTGSSYEQYF. The CDR3 DNA follows: TGTGCCAGCAGTTTACTGACGGGGAGCTCCTACGAGCAGTACTTC.

The J gene is TRBJ2-2, the V gene TRBV30; the D is unclear. Trimming cost V 2 bases and J 3 bases, with 10 bases left between them. The germline gives CDR1 GTSNPN, CDR2 SVGIG (reference sequence). The CDR3 runs 14 residues. Here the CDR3 DNA reads TGTGCCTGGAGTTGGCAGGTTGACACCGGGGAGCTGTTTTTT. Its translation: CAWSWQVDTGELFF.

This sequence joins TRBV5-1 and TRBJ2-2; 9 bases are shared with TRBD2. The junction had 10 bases not matched to a gene; V was cut back by 4 bases and J by 6 bases. CDR1 SGHRS and CDR2 YFSETQ come from the germline V gene. The CDR3 sequence is 16 residues long. The CDR3 DNA is TGCGCCAGCAGCGACCGTAGCGGGGGAGTTGCCGGGGAGCTGTTTTTT. Amino acids: CASSDRSGGVAGELFF.

The chain uses TRBV6-5 and TRBJ2-5; 7 nucleotides match TRBD1. The assigned J gene may be wrong: the sequence end matches TRBJ2-7 better. The CDR3 is made up of 14 amino acids. Germline V gene sequence: CDR1 MNHEY, CDR2 SVGAGI. As DNA, the CDR3 is TGTGCCAGCAGTTACTCGGGGACAGCGCACGAGCAGTACTTC. It encodes CASSYSGTAHEQYF.

This sequence joins TRBV9 and TRBJ1-2; the D gene is possibly TRBD1 (5 bases). V lost 2 bases and J 4 bases, leaving 9 bases between the germline ends. This CDR3 comprises 13 residues. The germline CDR1 and CDR2 sequences are SGDLS and YYNGEE. As DNA, the CDR3 is TGTGCCAGCAGCGTTGACAGCGCCTATGGCTACACCTTC. It translates to CASSVDSAYGYTF.

This sequence joins TRBV9 and TRBJ2-7, with 7 bases lining up with TRBD2. This CDR3 region has 15 residues. V lost 3 bases, J lost 0 bases, and 6 bases stayed unmatched. Germline CDR1 is SGDLS and CDR2 is YYNGEE. The CDR3 protein is CASSGGRGSSYEQYF. In nucleotides, the CDR3 is TGTGCCAGCAGCGGGGGGAGGGGCAGCTCCTACGAGCAGTACTTC. Full variable domain (outside the CDR3, taken from reference TRBV9 and TRBJ2-7): DSGVTQTPKHLITATGQRVTLRCSPRSGDLSVYWYQQSLDQGLQFLIQYYNGEERAKGNILERFSAQQFPDLHSELNLSSLELGDSALYFCASSGGRGSSYEQYFGPGTRLTVT.

The chain combines TRBV6-5 with TRBJ1-1, with TRBD1 as a possible D gene (5 bases). Trimming removed 2 bases from V and 1 base from J, with 11 bases in between. The CDR3 has 15 residues. From germline, CDR1 is MNHEY and CDR2 SVGAGI. CDR3 sequence: CASSYGWGRNTEAFF. The CDR3 nucleotides are TGTGCCAGCAGTTACGGTTGGGGCCGGAACACTGAAGCTTTCTTT.

V is TRBV18 and J is TRBJ1-6, with D unclear. V was pared by 6 bases and J by 0 bases, with 15 bases between. CDR3 length: 17 residues. Germline loops: CDR1 KGHSH, CDR2 LQKENI. The CDR3 region is CASSSKAPSSYNSPLHF. In nucleotides, the CDR3 is TGTGCCAGCTCCTCGAAAGCTCCAAGCTCCTATAATTCACCCCTCCACTTT. The complete variable domain, with remaining parts taken from reference TRBV18 and TRBJ1-6, reads NAGVMQNPRHLVRRRGQEARLRCSPMKGHSHVYWYRQLPEEGLKFMVYLQKENIIDESGMPKERFSAEFPKEGPSILRIQQVVRGDSAAYFCASSSKAPSSYNSPLHFGNGTRLTVT.

The V gene is TRBV5-6, the J gene TRBJ1-1; D is perhaps TRBD1 (5 bases). Germline lookup yields CDR1 SGHDT and CDR2 YYEEEE. The CDR3 has 14 amino acids. V was cut by 4 bases and J by 4 bases, with 14 bases left in between. The CDR3 bases are TGTGCCAGCAGCGAGATGGTCAGGGCCACTGAAGCTTTCTTT. Translated, it gives CASSEMVRATEAFF.

This sequence joins TRBV9 and TRBJ1-1, with D possibly matching TRBD1 (5 bases). Germline V gene lookup returns CDR1 SGDLS and CDR2 YYNGEE. Trimming took 2 bases from V and 7 from J, leaving 9 bases between them. The CDR3 contains 12 residues. CDR3 region: CASSVSGGEAFF. Written as DNA, the CDR3 is TGTGCCAGCAGCGTGTCCGGGGGTGAAGCTTTCTTT.

The chain joins TRBV4-1 to TRBJ1-1, with a weak D call TRBD1 (6 bases). The CDR3 has 15 residues. Germline V gene sequence: CDR1 MGHRA, CDR2 YSYEKL. The ends were cut back, 2 bases at V and 5 bases at J, with 15 bases in the middle. CDR3 sequence reads: CASSQREGETTEAFF. CDR3 DNA sequence: TGCGCCAGCAGCCAAAGGGAGGGGGAGACTACTGAAGCTTTCTTT.

J is TRBJ2-3 and V is TRBV27, with a possible D match to TRBD1 (6 bases). CDR1 is MNHEY, CDR2 SMNVEV, per germline (reference sequence). The CDR3 spans 15 residues. V was trimmed by 5 bases and J by 5 bases, leaving 17 bases between them. CDR3 DNA: TGTGCCAGCAGTCCACAAAGGACAGTATTAGATACGCAGTATTTT. Translation gives CASSPQRTVLDTQYF.

The CDR3 here is CASSLSLLNKFTDTQYF. The CDR3 coding sequence is TGTGCCAGCAGTTTAAGTCTCCTAAATAAATTCACAGATACGCAGTATTTT. The chain joins TRBV28 to TRBJ2-3; D unclear. V was trimmed by 2 bases and J by 2 bases, leaving 17 bases between them. The germline CDR1 and CDR2 sequences are MDHEN and SYDVKM. The CDR3 consists of 17 residues. Variable domain in full (rest from reference TRBV28 and TRBJ2-3): DVKVTQSSRYLVKRTGEKVFLECVQDMDHENMFWYRQDPGLGLRLIYFSYDVKMKEKGDIPEGYSVSREKKERFSLILESASTNQTSMYLCASSLSLLNKFTDTQYFGPGTRLTVL.

The chain carries TRBV7-9 and TRBJ2-7, with TRBD1 matching over 9 bases. The CDR3 is 15 residues long. Germline CDR1 reads SEHNR; CDR2 reads FQNEAQ (reference sequence). With 6 bases clipped from V and 5 bases from J, the junction kept 11 bases outside the gene matches. CDR3 loop: CASSPPGTGRNEQYF. DNA of the CDR3: TGTGCCAGCAGTCCGCCCGGGACAGGGAGGAACGAGCAGTACTTC.

This rearrangement joins TRBV28 to TRBJ2-3; the D gene is possibly TRBD1 (6 bases). The V end lost 1 base, the J end lost 5 bases, and 19 bases lay between the germline ends. Germline CDR1 and CDR2: MDHEN and SYDVKM. The CDR3 is 17 residues long. The chain's CDR3 is CASSLSPDQGLGDTQYF. CDR3 bases: TGTGCCAGCAGTTTATCCCCGGACCAGGGGCTTGGAGATACGCAGTATTTT.

This rearrangement joins TRBV5-4 to TRBJ1-6; the D is unclear. The CDR3 has 15 amino acids. V lost 7 bases and J lost 7, with 18 bases in between. Germline V gene sequence: CDR1 SGHNT, CDR2 YYREEE (reference sequence). The CDR3 region is CASGSRESYNSPLHF. Here the CDR3 DNA reads TGTGCCAGCGGATCGAGGGAAAGCTACAATTCACCCCTCCACTTT.

The gene calls are TRBV5-1 and TRBJ1-1, with D perhaps matching TRBD1 (6 bases). The CDR3 sequence is 13 residues long. Between the trimmed V and J ends, which lost 7 bases and 1 base, there was a span of 11 bases. The germline gives CDR1 SGHRS, CDR2 YFSETQ. The CDR3 sequence: CASSQGRNTEAFF. The CDR3 DNA follows: TGCGCCAGCTCTCAGGGGAGGAACACTGAAGCTTTCTTT.

The chain couples TRBV7-9 to TRBJ2-7, with 7 bases identical to TRBD2. V gave up 5 bases and J gave up 0 bases; unmatched junction bases: 4. The V gene's germline CDR1 is SEHNR and CDR2 FQNEAQ (reference sequence). The CDR3 contains 14 residues. CDR3 sequence: CASSARGDSYEQYF. The DNA for the CDR3 is TGTGCCAGCAGCGCCCGGGGGGACTCCTACGAGCAGTACTTC.

This chain links TRBV25-1 with TRBJ2-5; TRBD1 matches 7 bases. The CDR3 consists of 14 residues. CDR1 is MGHDK and CDR2 is SYGVNS in the germline V gene. The ends lost 7 bases at V and 4 bases at J; junction bases unmatched: 9. The CDR3 DNA follows: TGTGCCAGCACCGAGGGGGCTGTCGGAGAGACCCAGTACTTC. Translation gives CASTEGAVGETQYF.

The genes are TRBV6-6 and TRBJ1-5; a weak D match, TRBD1 (5 bases). There are 15 residues in the CDR3. V lost 2 bases to trimming and J lost 3 bases, with 11 bases between them. Germline CDR1 MNHNY, CDR2 SVGAGI (reference sequence). The CDR3 loop is CASSYGGGTNQPQHF. DNA of the CDR3: TGTGCCAGCAGTTACGGCGGGGGAACCAATCAGCCCCAGCATTTT.

V is TRBV19 and J is TRBJ2-1; weak D call: TRBD2 (5 bases). V lost 7 bases and J 9 bases, leaving 16 bases between the germline ends. There are 13 residues in the CDR3. Germline lookup yields CDR1 LNHDA and CDR2 SQIVND (reference sequence). CDR3 loop: CASIDTWAGEQFF. CDR3 in DNA: TGTGCCAGTATCGACACTTGGGCGGGTGAGCAGTTCTTC.